The next 17 T cell receptor beta chains were all read from a single sample in a study of technical replicates of blood from a few donors. The method was immunoSEQ multiplex PCR; TCRdb's version includes in-frame clones alone and lacks a portion of them. The table has 45,000 to 60,000 clones, approximately 86% seen once. The sequenced sample was PBMCs. These receptors all stem from a human donor in good health. Some clones in this sample may be carry-over from other donors' samples.

The genes are TRBV11-2 and TRBJ2-2; D call uncertain. In germline, CDR1 is SGHAT, CDR2 FQNNGV. V lost 5 bases and J 5 bases, leaving 12 bases between the germline ends. The CDR3 runs 14 residues. CDR3 region: CASSLTTGTGELFF. DNA of the CDR3: TGTGCCAGCAGCCTAACAACCGGGACCGGGGAGCTGTTTTTT. The full variable domain, completed using reference TRBV11-2 and TRBJ2-2, is EAGVAQSPRYKIIEKRQSVAFWCNPISGHATLYWYQQILGQGPKLLIQFQNNGVVDDSQLPKDRFSAERLKGVDSTLKIQPAKLEDSAVYLCASSLTTGTGELFFGEGSRLTVL.

The J gene is TRBJ2-1, the V gene TRBV6-1; perhaps TRBD2 as D (6 bases). The CDR3 consists of 15 residues. Between the trimmed V and J ends, which lost 0 bases and 10 bases, there was a span of 16 bases. Germline V lookup: CDR1 MNHNS, CDR2 SASEGT. CDR3 protein: CASSEATRGVREQFF. DNA of the CDR3: TGTGCCAGCAGTGAAGCGACTAGAGGAGTAAGGGAGCAGTTCTTC.

The V call is TRBV27, the J call TRBJ2-1; D may be TRBD2 (6 bases). The V gene's germline CDR1 is MNHEY and CDR2 SMNVEV (reference sequence). V lost 2 bases and J lost 4, with 9 bases in between. The CDR3 has 14 amino acids. The CDR3 sequence: CASSLQAGYNEQFF. The CDR3 DNA reads as TGTGCCAGCAGTTTACAAGCGGGTTACAATGAGCAGTTCTTC.

This clone was seen more than once but under ten times. This CDR3 is CASSEHRGSYEQYF. As DNA, the CDR3 is TGTGCCAGCAGTGAACACAGGGGGTCCTACGAGCAGTACTTC. The chain has TRBV6-1 and TRBJ2-7; 8 bases are shared with TRBD1. The CDR3 has 14 residues. Per germline, CDR1 MNHNS and CDR2 SASEGT. V shed 2 bases and J 1 base; nucleotides not matched to a gene: 1.

This clone was counted only a few times. The chain combines TRBV4-2 with TRBJ1-6; 8 nucleotides line up with TRBD1. In germline, CDR1 is LGHNA, CDR2 YNFKEQ. V was pared by 1 base and J by 6 bases, with 2 bases of the junction left unmatched. The CDR3 consists of 15 residues. The CDR3 is CASSQGTGINSPLHF. The CDR3 region has the DNA TGTGCCAGCAGCCAAGGGACAGGGATTAATTCACCCCTCCACTTT.

The chain links TRBV5-1 to TRBJ2-5; 8 bases fit TRBD1. This CDR3 is built from 15 residues. The germline V gene encodes CDR1 SGHRS and CDR2 YFSETQ. The junction had 8 bases not matched to a gene; V was cut back by 2 bases and J by 5 bases. CDR3 in DNA: TGCGCCAGCAGCTTCGGCCAGGGGGCGCAGGAGACCCAGTACTTC. Its translation is CASSFGQGAQETQYF.

J is TRBJ1-2 and V is TRBV4-2, with D uncertain. The CDR3 is 16 amino acids. Trimming cost V 1 base and J 4 bases, with 16 bases left between them. Germline values: CDR1 LGHNA, CDR2 YNFKEQ. The CDR3 bases are TGTGCCAGCAGCCAAGGCGGGATGGAAGAGGCCTATGGCTACACCTTC. This gives the protein CASSQGGMEEAYGYTF.

The chain links TRBV7-9 to TRBJ1-1; D not certain. This CDR3 has 13 amino acids. Germline V gene lookup returns CDR1 SEHNR and CDR2 FQNEAQ (reference sequence). Deletions cut 2 bases from V and 6 bases from J, with 10 bases between. The chain's CDR3 is CASSLREAPEAFF. The CDR3 coding sequence is TGTGCCAGCAGCTTAAGGGAGGCCCCTGAAGCTTTCTTT.

This chain joins TRBV5-6 and TRBJ2-3, with 8 bases matching TRBD1. The CDR3 totals 15 residues. V lost 1 base, J lost 3 bases, and 4 bases stayed unmatched. Germline V gives CDR1 SGHDT, CDR2 YYEEEE. CDR3 bases: TGTGCCAGCAGCTTGAGGACAGGGAGGACAGATACGCAGTATTTT. As protein: CASSLRTGRTDTQYF.

This chain joins TRBV10-1 and TRBJ2-7; 10 nucleotides align to TRBD2. J was trimmed by 3 bases and V by 11 bases; bases with no gene match: 10. Germline V lookup: CDR1 WNHNN, CDR2 SYGVQD (reference sequence). The CDR3 length is 14 residues. CDR3 sequence reads: CAGPWTSGYYEQYF. The CDR3, as DNA: TGCGCCGGACCCTGGACTAGCGGATACTACGAGCAGTACTTC.

V is TRBV4-1 and J is TRBJ2-7, with 8 positions matching TRBD2. This CDR3 region has 17 residues. Germline trimming cut 0 bases from V and 3 bases from J; bases unmatched to any gene: 10. In germline, CDR1 is MGHRA, CDR2 YSYEKL. The CDR3 spells CASSQDTPSGLYYEQYF. The CDR3 region has the DNA TGCGCCAGCAGCCAAGATACCCCTAGCGGGTTGTACTACGAGCAGTACTTC.

V is TRBV4-3 and J is TRBJ2-7, with 8 bases that match TRBD1. The V gene end was trimmed by 0 bases and the J gene end by 4 bases; junction bases not matched to a gene: 5. CDR1 and CDR2 from the germline V gene are LGHNA and YSLEER. This CDR3 has 15 residues. For the CDR3, the DNA is TGCGCCAGCAGCCAAGAGGCCCAGGGGGCATACGAGCAGTACTTC. The encoded protein is CASSQEAQGAYEQYF.

This clone has more than one count but fewer than ten. The chain joins TRBV6-5 to TRBJ1-2; no clear D gene. V was clipped by 6 bases and J by 8 bases, with 13 bases between them. The germline V gene encodes CDR1 MNHEY and CDR2 SVGAGI. The CDR3 sequence is 12 residues long. Here the CDR3 DNA reads TGTGCCAGCAGCTCAGACGCGGTGGGCTACACCTTC. This gives the protein CASSSDAVGYTF.

The chain joins TRBV5-1 to TRBJ1-6; D is perhaps TRBD1 (5 bases). V lost 7 bases, J lost 7 bases, and 15 bases lay in between. The CDR3 runs to 14 residues. The germline CDR1 and CDR2 sequences are SGHRS and YFSETQ. The CDR3 protein is CASRPTGVNSPLHF. The CDR3 nucleotides are TGCGCCAGCCGCCCCACAGGAGTCAATTCACCCCTCCACTTT.

J is TRBJ2-7 and V is TRBV7-6, with TRBD2 identical over 15 bases. Losses at the gene ends were 4 bases for V and 2 bases for J; bases not matched to a gene: 6. Germline assignment: CDR1 SGHVS and CDR2 FNYEAQ. This CDR3 comprises 17 residues. The CDR3 loop is CASSSGTSGGTTYEQYF. The CDR3 region has the DNA TGTGCCAGCAGCTCCGGGACTAGCGGGGGGACTACCTACGAGCAGTACTTC.

This clone showed up just once. The chain joins TRBV18 to TRBJ1-6, with D possibly matching TRBD1 (6 bases). The germline CDR1 and CDR2 sequences are KGHSH and LQKENI. Deletions cut 6 bases from V and 4 bases from J, with 16 bases between. CDR3 length: 16 residues. CDR3 nucleotide sequence: TGTGCCAGCTCGTCGACGGGGGGCCAATATAATTCACCCCTCCACTTT. Its translation is CASSSTGGQYNSPLHF.

The rearrangement links TRBV6-5 to TRBJ2-1; TRBD2 aligns across 9 bases. The CDR3 runs to 13 residues. Germline lookup yields CDR1 MNHEY and CDR2 SVGAGI. After removal of 8 bases from V and 3 bases from J, the junction contained 2 bases not matched to a gene. The CDR3 DNA sequence: TGTGCCAGCCGGCGGGGGGGCTACAATGAGCAGTTCTTC. Translation gives CASRRGGYNEQFF.